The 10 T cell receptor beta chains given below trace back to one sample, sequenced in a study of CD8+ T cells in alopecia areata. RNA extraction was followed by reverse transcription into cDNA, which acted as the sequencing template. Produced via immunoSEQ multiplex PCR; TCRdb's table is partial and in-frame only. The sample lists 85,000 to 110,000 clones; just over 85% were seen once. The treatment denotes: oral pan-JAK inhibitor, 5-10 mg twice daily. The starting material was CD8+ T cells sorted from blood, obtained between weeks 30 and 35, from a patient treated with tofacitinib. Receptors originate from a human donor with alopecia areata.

CDR3 sequence: CASSQEGGRVSSYEQYF. The CDR3 bases are TGCGCCAGCAGCCAAGAAGGCGGGAGGGTTAGCTCCTACGAGCAGTACTTC. This chain links TRBV4-1 with TRBJ2-7; 9 positions agree with TRBD2. The CDR3 is made up of 17 amino acids. Per the germline V gene, CDR1 is MGHRA and CDR2 is YSYEKL. V lost 0 bases to trimming and J lost 0 bases; unmatched junction nucleotides: 6.

The CDR3 DNA is TGTGCCAGCAGCTCCCAGGGAGAAATCCCCTACAATGAGCAGTTCTTC. Its protein product is CASSSQGEIPYNEQFF. The chain recombines TRBV7-6 with TRBJ2-1; the D gene could be TRBD1 or TRBD2 (5 bases each). The germline V gene encodes CDR1 SGHVS and CDR2 FNYEAQ. V lost 4 bases and J lost 2, with 15 bases in between. CDR3 length: 16 amino acids.

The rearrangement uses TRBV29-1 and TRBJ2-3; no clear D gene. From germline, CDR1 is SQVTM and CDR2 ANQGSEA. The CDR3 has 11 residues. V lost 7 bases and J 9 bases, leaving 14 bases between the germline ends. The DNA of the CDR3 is TGCAGCGGATCAGCCCTCGGGACGCAGTATTTT. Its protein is CSGSALGTQYF.

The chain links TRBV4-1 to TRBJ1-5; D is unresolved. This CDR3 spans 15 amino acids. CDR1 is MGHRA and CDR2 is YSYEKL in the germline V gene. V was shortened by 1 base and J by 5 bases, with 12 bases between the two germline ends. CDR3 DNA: TGCGCCAGCAGCCAAGTTGCGTTGGCAGATCAGCCCCAGCATTTT. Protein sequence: CASSQVALADQPQHF.

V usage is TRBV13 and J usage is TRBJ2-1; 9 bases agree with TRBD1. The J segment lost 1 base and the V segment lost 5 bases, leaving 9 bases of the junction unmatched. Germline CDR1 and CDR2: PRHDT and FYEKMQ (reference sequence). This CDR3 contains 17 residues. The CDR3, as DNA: TGTGCCAGCAGCCCAAGACAGGGGGGGAGATCCTACAATGAGCAGTTCTTC. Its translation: CASSPRQGGRSYNEQFF.

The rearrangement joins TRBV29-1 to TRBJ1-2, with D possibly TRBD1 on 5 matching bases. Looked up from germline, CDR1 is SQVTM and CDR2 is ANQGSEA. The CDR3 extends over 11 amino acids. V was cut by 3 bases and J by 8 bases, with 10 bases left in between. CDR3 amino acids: CSVEGREGYTF. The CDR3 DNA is TGCAGCGTTGAGGGCAGGGAAGGCTACACCTTC.

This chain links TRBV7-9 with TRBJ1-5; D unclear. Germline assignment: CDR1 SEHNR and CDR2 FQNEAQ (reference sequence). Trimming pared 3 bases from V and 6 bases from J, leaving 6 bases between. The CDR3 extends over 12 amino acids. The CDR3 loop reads CASSLLGQPQHF. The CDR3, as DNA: TGTGCCAGCAGCTTGTTGGGTCAGCCCCAGCATTTT.

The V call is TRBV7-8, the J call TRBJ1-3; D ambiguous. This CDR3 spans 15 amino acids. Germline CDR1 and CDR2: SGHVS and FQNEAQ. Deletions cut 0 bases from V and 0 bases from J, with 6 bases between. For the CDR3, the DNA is TGTGCCAGCAGCTTAGCGTACAGCTCTGGAAACACCATATATTTT. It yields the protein CASSLAYSSGNTIYF.

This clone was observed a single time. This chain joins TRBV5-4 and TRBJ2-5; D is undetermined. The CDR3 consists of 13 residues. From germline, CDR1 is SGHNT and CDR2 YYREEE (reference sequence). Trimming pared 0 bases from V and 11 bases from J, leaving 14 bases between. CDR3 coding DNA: TGTGCCAGCAGCTTGGCCGTAGGAGCTGAGCAGTACTTC. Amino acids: CASSLAVGAEQYF.

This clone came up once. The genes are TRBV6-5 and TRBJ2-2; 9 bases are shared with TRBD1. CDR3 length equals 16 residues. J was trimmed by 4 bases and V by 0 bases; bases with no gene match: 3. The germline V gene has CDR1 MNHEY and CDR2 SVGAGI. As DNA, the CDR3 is TGTGCCAGCAGTTACTCGCCGGACAGGGGCACCGGGGAGCTGTTTTTT. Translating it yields CASSYSPDRGTGELFF.